Presented here are 27 T cell receptor beta chains from one specimen sequenced in a study of molecular identifiers for immune sequencing clone quantification. Using its own MiXCR run on the PCR reads, TCRdb lists one record per CDR3 protein. The data contain 460,000 or so distinct CDR3 sequences, 20% to 25% of them seen just once; the ten biggest clones take up around 0.84%. The sample was naive CD8+ T cells from blood, with Jurkat cell RNA spiked in. Described subset: FACS-sorted CD8+CD4-CCR7+CD45RA+ naive T cells. Receptors originate from a human donor in good health. Some libraries in this study had Jurkat cell RNA spiked in.

To note about this clonotype: Just one base apart from a much larger clone, this may be a read error. This likely comes from a read error, as the CDR3 has no conserved phenylalanine or tryptophan at its end. The chain uses TRBV6-5 and TRBJ2-7, with TRBD2 identical over 8 bases. Germline loops: CDR1 MNHEY, CDR2 SVGAGI. V shed 4 bases, J shed 2 bases, and the junction held 4 bases outside the gene matches. The CDR3 spans 14 residues. The CDR3 bases are TGTGCCAGCAGTTCCTCAGCGGGGGCCTACGAGCAGTACCTC. It encodes CASSSSAGAYEQYL.

The table lists this clonotype with a few counts. The chain has TRBV10-3 and TRBJ2-5, with D hard to call. CDR1 is ENHRY, CDR2 SYGVKD, per germline. There are 15 residues in the CDR3. Trimming pared 4 bases from V and 3 bases from J, leaving 15 bases between. CDR3 DNA: TGTGCCATCAGTGTCGGTAGGAACGGCGAAGAGACCCAGTACTTC. Translation gives CAISVGRNGEETQYF.

The rearrangement joins TRBV5-3 to TRBJ2-7; TRBD2 matches 10 bases. TRBV5-3 is given ORF status, its function remaining uncertain. The CDR3 runs 15 residues. With V trimmed by 8 bases and J by 9 bases, 17 bases remained unmatched. CDR3 loop: CASRAEGTSEDLQYF. Written as DNA, the CDR3 is TGTGCCAGCAGAGCCGAGGGGACTAGCGAGGACTTGCAGTACTTC.

This clonotype has ten or more counts. The V call is TRBV7-9, the J call TRBJ1-1, with D tentatively TRBD1 (6 bases). There are 15 residues in the CDR3. V was trimmed by 2 bases and J by 4 bases, leaving 14 bases between them. Germline CDR1 SEHNR, CDR2 FQNEAQ (reference sequence). CDR3 amino acids: CASSLSEGGGTEAFF. The CDR3 nucleotides are TGTGCCAGCAGCTTATCGGAGGGGGGCGGCACTGAAGCTTTCTTT.

The chain joins TRBV5-4 to TRBJ2-3; 7 bases align to TRBD2. V lost 2 bases and J lost 2; bases outside the gene matches: 5. This CDR3 comprises 15 residues. Germline-derived CDR1 and CDR2 are SGHNT and YYREEE (reference sequence). CDR3 bases: TGTGCCAGCAGCTTTGCTAGCGGAGCCACAGATACGCAGTATTTT. Translated: CASSFASGATDTQYF.

The CDR3 nucleotides read TGTGCCAGCAGCGGGGGACTAGCGGGAGGAGGCTCTCCAGGGGATACGCAGTATTTT. Translating gives CASSGGLAGGGSPGDTQYF. The rearrangement uses TRBV28 and TRBJ2-3; 15 nucleotides match TRBD2. The CDR3 contains 19 residues. Germline V gene data show CDR1 as MDHEN and CDR2 as SYDVKM. V shed 6 bases and J 6 bases; nucleotides not matched to a gene: 16.

Of note for this clonotype: Possible read error: a much larger clone is one base away. V usage is TRBV5-6 and J usage is TRBJ2-7; perhaps D is TRBD1 or TRBD2 (5 bases each). V was trimmed by 7 bases and J by 2 bases, leaving 13 bases between them. This CDR3 contains 13 residues. In germline, CDR1 is SGHDT, CDR2 YYEEEE. In DNA, the CDR3 is TGTGCCAGCGGTCGGGACCGCCCCTACGAGCAGTACTTC. As protein: CASGRDRPYEQYF.

This clonotype occurred a few times. The chain is built from TRBV4-1 and TRBJ1-6, with unresolved D. Trimming shortened V by 1 base and J by 3 bases, and 7 bases separated the two germline ends. The CDR3 extends over 15 amino acids. CDR1 MGHRA and CDR2 YSYEKL come from the germline V gene. CDR3 DNA sequence: TGCGCCAGCAGCCAAGGGCGAGACTATAATTCACCCCTCCACTTT. Amino acid sequence: CASSQGRDYNSPLHF.

The V gene is TRBV6-2 or TRBV6-3, the J gene TRBJ2-3; no clear D. Trimming took off 0 bases at V and 8 bases at J, with 12 bases between the two ends. The CDR3 consists of 14 residues. From germline, CDR1 is MNHEY and CDR2 SVGEGT. CDR3 in amino acids: CASSYSYDLATQYF. The DNA of the CDR3 is TGTGCCAGCAGTTACTCGTATGACCTTGCTACGCAGTATTTT.

This clonotype was recorded a few times. CDR3 DNA: TGTGCCAGCAGCCCGTTGGACTCTGGAAACACCATATATTTT. It translates to CASSPLDSGNTIYF. The chain recombines TRBV7-9 with TRBJ1-3; D unresolved. Germline V CDR1 and CDR2: SEHNR, FQNEAQ (reference sequence). V lost 5 bases, J lost 0 bases, and 8 bases lay in between. This CDR3 is 14 amino acids long.

The chain links TRBV5-3 to TRBJ1-1, with D perhaps TRBD1 (5 bases). TRBV5-3 is designated an ORF whose function remains uncertain. The CDR3 runs to 14 residues. The CDR3 nucleotides are TGTGTCAGCAGCTTCAGGGCCGGGAACACTGAAGCTTTCTTT. Protein product: CVSSFRAGNTEAFF.

This clonotype was picked up many times. The J gene is TRBJ2-3, the V gene TRBV5-5, with 11 bases aligning to TRBD2. This CDR3 region has 19 residues. With V trimmed by 4 bases and J by 0 bases, 13 bases remained unmatched. The germline V gene has CDR1 SGHKS and CDR2 YYEKEE (reference sequence). CDR3 loop: CASSRDSGGDLTSTDTQYF. As DNA, the CDR3 is TGTGCCAGCAGCAGAGATAGCGGGGGGGATTTAACTAGCACAGATACGCAGTATTTT.

This clonotype was counted only a few times. CDR3 residues: CASITQNTGELFF. In DNA form, the CDR3 reads TGTGCCAGTATCACCCAGAACACCGGGGAGCTGTTTTTT. The V gene is TRBV19, the J gene TRBJ2-2; D is undetermined. Trimming left V 7 bases short and J 1 base short, with 7 bases between. Germline CDR1 and CDR2: LNHDA and SQIVND (reference sequence). The CDR3 is made up of 13 amino acids. The full variable domain, completed using reference TRBV19 and TRBJ2-2, is DGGITQSPKYLFRKEGQNVTLSCEQNLNHDAMYWYRQDPGQGLRLIYYSQIVNDFQKGDIAEGYSVSREKKESFPLTVTSAQKNPTAFYLCASITQNTGELFFGEGSRLTVL.

The chain links TRBV4-3 to TRBJ2-2; 11 positions agree with TRBD2. The germline gives CDR1 LGHNA, CDR2 YSLEER. Germline trimming cut 4 bases from V and 5 bases from J; bases unmatched to any gene: 6. This CDR3 contains 16 residues. The CDR3 nucleotides read TGCGCCAGCAGCCCGGGGACTAGCGGCTTGACCGGGGAGCTGTTTTTT. The encoded protein is CASSPGTSGLTGELFF.

V gene TRBV12-3 or TRBV12-4 combines with J gene TRBJ1-2, with a weak D call TRBD1 (5 bases). There are 13 residues in the CDR3. The V end lost 5 bases, the J end lost 3 bases, and 10 bases lay between the germline ends. The CDR3 region is CASSPGRDYGYTF. The CDR3 coding sequence is TGTGCCAGCAGTCCAGGGAGGGACTATGGCTACACCTTC.

The rearrangement joins TRBV4-2 to TRBJ2-3; tentatively, D is TRBD1 or TRBD2 (5 bases each). Looked up from germline, CDR1 is LGHNA and CDR2 is YNFKEQ. With 1 base removed from V and 3 bases from J, the gap between germline ends came to 11 bases. This CDR3 is built from 15 residues. The CDR3 DNA reads as TGTGCCAGCAGCCAAGTAGGGGACGGTACAGATACGCAGTATTTT. Translating it yields CASSQVGDGTDTQYF.

This clonotype appeared many times. The V call is TRBV7-9, the J call TRBJ1-1; D is undetermined. From germline, CDR1 is SEHNR and CDR2 FQNEAQ (reference sequence). CDR3 length equals 15 residues. Trimming shortened V by 1 base and J by 5 bases, and 14 bases separated the two germline ends. CDR3 region: CASSLDGGGLTEAFF. DNA for the CDR3: TGTGCCAGCAGCTTAGACGGCGGAGGGTTGACTGAAGCTTTCTTT.

The chain has TRBV19 and TRBJ1-5; D is possibly TRBD1 (6 bases). The germline V gene has CDR1 LNHDA and CDR2 SQIVND (reference sequence). The CDR3 extends over 17 amino acids. V was cut by 0 bases and J by 2 bases, with 14 bases left in between. CDR3 sequence: CASSIDRTGWGNQPQHF. In nucleotides, the CDR3 is TGTGCCAGTAGTATAGACCGAACAGGGTGGGGCAATCAGCCCCAGCATTTT.

This clonotype was detected ten times or more. The rearrangement links TRBV4-1 to TRBJ1-1; D call uncertain. CDR3 length: 14 residues. From germline, CDR1 is MGHRA and CDR2 YSYEKL. V lost 1 base and J 4 bases, leaving 10 bases between the germline ends. The CDR3 sequence is CASSQGFKATEAFF. DNA for the CDR3: TGCGCCAGCAGCCAAGGATTCAAGGCCACTGAAGCTTTCTTT.

There are many counts of this clonotype. The gene calls are TRBV28 and TRBJ2-7, with D perhaps TRBD2 (6 bases). The germline V and J ends were trimmed by 2 bases and 4 bases, with 12 bases remaining between them. The CDR3 runs 14 residues. Per the germline V gene, CDR1 is MDHEN and CDR2 is SYDVKM. The DNA of the CDR3 is TGTGCCAGCAGTTTACTGTCTCGGGGGTACGAGCAGTACTTC. As protein: CASSLLSRGYEQYF. The full variable domain, with the rest looked up from reference TRBV28 and TRBJ2-7, is DVKVTQSSRYLVKRTGEKVFLECVQDMDHENMFWYRQDPGLGLRLIYFSYDVKMKEKGDIPEGYSVSREKKERFSLILESASTNQTSMYLCASSLLSRGYEQYFGPGTRLTVT.

This clonotype appeared a few times. The CDR3 region is CASSLLTGGENTEAFF. The CDR3, as DNA: TGTGCCAGCAGCTTGTTAACAGGGGGCGAGAACACTGAAGCTTTCTTT. The chain combines TRBV5-8 with TRBJ1-1, with 9 positions matching TRBD1. The CDR3 is made up of 16 amino acids. CDR1 is SGHTS, CDR2 YDEGEE, per germline. The V gene end was trimmed by 1 base and the J gene end by 1 base; junction bases not matched to a gene: 5.

This clonotype was detected ten times or more. The V call is TRBV29-1, the J call TRBJ1-1, with 10 bases lining up with TRBD1. CDR1 is SQVTM and CDR2 is ANQGSEA in the germline V gene. The CDR3 consists of 15 residues. The J segment lost 7 bases and the V segment lost 3 bases, leaving 11 bases of the junction unmatched. The CDR3 DNA reads TGCAGCGTTGATTCATCCGGGACAGGGGTCGATGAAGCTTTCTTT. Protein product: CSVDSSGTGVDEAFF. Using reference TRBV29-1 and TRBJ1-1 for the parts outside the CDR3, the full variable domain is SAVISQKPSRDICQRGTSLTIQCQVDSQVTMMFWYRQQPGQSLTLIATANQGSEATYESGFVIDKFPISRPNLTFSTLTVSNMSPEDSSIYLCSVDSSGTGVDEAFFGQGTRLTVV.

This clonotype came up many times. DNA of the CDR3: TGCAGCGTTGAATCCACGCGTTACTATGGCTACACCTTC. Its translation is CSVESTRYYGYTF. V usage is TRBV29-1 and J usage is TRBJ1-2; D call uncertain. In germline, CDR1 is SQVTM, CDR2 ANQGSEA. V dropped 2 bases and J dropped 3 bases, with 10 bases sitting between them. This CDR3 has 13 amino acids.

This clonotype has ten or more counts. This chain links TRBV2 with TRBJ1-1; tentatively, D is TRBD1 (5 bases). This CDR3 contains 17 residues. V dropped 7 bases and J dropped 1 base, with 22 bases sitting between them. CDR1 is SNHLY, CDR2 FYNNEI, per germline. The CDR3 sequence is CASTPALGDVRNTEAFF. The DNA for the CDR3 is TGTGCCAGCACTCCCGCGCTGGGGGACGTTAGGAACACTGAAGCTTTCTTT.

About this clonotype: At one boundary the junction diverges from the germline segment, which might be a read error. This sequence joins TRBV24-1 and TRBJ2-7; D ambiguous. The CDR3 runs 13 residues. Germline CDR1 reads KGHDR; CDR2 reads SFDVKD. The CDR3 nucleotides are TGTGCCACCAGTGACCGACCCTCAGGCGAGCAGTACTTT. As protein: CATSDRPSGEQYF.

This clonotype occurred many times. The V gene is TRBV5-1, the J gene TRBJ2-3; D is tentatively TRBD1 or TRBD2 (5 bases each). This CDR3 region has 15 residues. The ends were cut back, 4 bases at V and 0 bases at J, with 12 bases in the middle. CDR1 is SGHRS, CDR2 YFSETQ, per germline. For the CDR3, the DNA is TGCGCCAGCAGCACCGGTTGGGGGAGCACAGATACGCAGTATTTT. This gives the protein CASSTGWGSTDTQYF.

The V and J genes are TRBV13 and TRBJ2-3, with a tentative D call TRBD1 (6 bases). CDR3 length: 15 amino acids. V lost 1 base to trimming and J lost 5 bases, with 13 bases between them. Germline values: CDR1 PRHDT, CDR2 FYEKMQ (reference sequence). Here the CDR3 reads CASSLVSQGKDTQYF. The CDR3 nucleotides read TGTGCCAGCAGCTTAGTATCACAGGGAAAAGATACGCAGTATTTT.